These 32 T cell receptor beta chains were all obtained from the same sample, sequenced in a study of Tregs in tolerant kidney transplant recipients. Sequenced by immunoSEQ multiplex PCR; TCRdb stores in-frame clones only, minus some. The sample is made up of tens of thousands of clones, and the top ten hold roughly 0.93% of it. The input for sequencing was CD4+ T cells from blood, taken before the transplant. These receptors all come from a human donor who received a combined kidney and bone marrow transplant.

For this clone: Read data end 3 residues before the CDR3 end; the end is taken from the germline J gene. V gene TRBV30 combines with J gene TRBJ2-3; D may be TRBD2 (5 bases). Trimming removed 2 bases at V and 3 bases at J, with 15 bases between. The length of the CDR3 is 15 residues. Per germline, CDR1 GTSNPN and CDR2 SVGIG (reference sequence). CDR3 loop: CAWSRTSPGTDTQYF. The sequenced part of the CDR3 DNA is TGTGCCTGGAGTCGGACTTCTCCGGGAACAGATACG. Full variable domain (outside the CDR3, taken from reference TRBV30 and TRBJ2-3): SQTIHQWPATLVQPVGSPLSLECTVEGTSNPNLYWYRQAAGRGLQLLFYSVGIGQISSEVPQNLSASRPQDRQFILSSKKLLLSDSGFYLCAWSRTSPGTDTQYFGPGTRLTVL.

As regards this clone: The read finishes 3 residues shy of the CDR3 end, and the germline J gene is used to complete it. The gene calls are TRBV20-1 and TRBJ2-5, with 7 bases identical to TRBD2. The CDR3 runs 17 residues. V was clipped by 5 bases and J by 3 bases; unmatched bases: 18. CDR1 is DFQATT and CDR2 is SNEGSKA in the germline V gene (reference sequence). CDR3 residues: CSAQSQTSDLGKETQYF. The sequenced CDR3 bases are TGCAGTGCTCAATCACAAACTAGCGATCTGGGAAAAGAGACC.

Concerning this clone: The read finishes 3 residues shy of the CDR3 end, and the germline J gene is used to complete it. The chain recombines TRBV18 with TRBJ1-5, with D tentatively TRBD1 (5 bases). Trimming pared 3 bases from V and 6 bases from J, leaving 9 bases between. Germline-derived CDR1 and CDR2 are KGHSH and LQKENI. This CDR3 has 13 amino acids. Partial CDR3 DNA: TGTGCCAGCTCACCGACAGACGGTCAGCCC. It is translated as CASSPTDGQP. The CDR3 in full is CASSPTDGQPQHF. The full variable domain, its missing parts supplied by reference TRBV18 and TRBJ1-5, is NAGVMQNPRHLVRRRGQEARLRCSPMKGHSHVYWYRQLPEEGLKFMVYLQKENIIDESGMPKERFSAEFPKEGPSILRIQQVVRGDSAAYFCASSPTDGQPQHFGDGTRLSIL.

About this clone: The read ends 3 residues early relative to the CDR3; the germline J gene fills the gap. The chain combines TRBV2 with TRBJ2-3; D is unclear. This CDR3 region has 13 residues. The V gene's germline CDR1 is SNHLY and CDR2 FYNNEI. V lost 4 bases, J lost 2 bases, and 7 bases lay in between. The CDR3 DNA, read in part, is TGTGCCAGCAGTGGAAGCTACACAGATACG. Amino acids: CASSGSYTDT. The whole CDR3 protein is CASSGSYTDTQYF.

A word on this clone: Read coverage stops 3 residues before the CDR3 terminus; the germline J gene supplies the remainder. This chain links TRBV30 with TRBJ2-3, with TRBD2 identical over 8 bases. The CDR3 runs 16 residues. Germline V gene lookup returns CDR1 GTSNPN and CDR2 SVGIG (reference sequence). V was pared by 3 bases and J by 5 bases, with 13 bases of the junction left unmatched. This chain's CDR3 is CAWSELAGSWVDTQYF. The DNA read from the CDR3 is TGTGCCTGGAGCGAATTAGCGGGATCATGGGTAGATACG.

Comment on this clone: The read gets to within 3 residues of the CDR3 end, and the germline J gene fills in the rest. The V call is TRBV7-8, the J call TRBJ1-2; TRBD1 matches 7 bases. The ends lost 3 bases at V and 5 bases at J; junction bases unmatched: 6. This CDR3 spans 14 amino acids. CDR1 and CDR2 from the germline V gene are SGHVS and FQNEAQ. The CDR3: CASSLGTAAYGYTF. The sequenced part of the CDR3 DNA is TGTGCCAGCAGCTTGGGGACAGCTGCTTATGGC.

For this clone: The read gets to within 3 residues of the CDR3 end, and the germline J gene fills in the rest. The rearrangement uses TRBV5-1 and TRBJ1-2; maybe TRBD1 (5 bases). CDR1 SGHRS and CDR2 YFSETQ come from the germline V gene. With 0 bases removed from V and 6 bases from J, the gap between germline ends came to 9 bases. The CDR3 runs to 13 residues. The CDR3 bases that were read are TGCGCCAGCAGCTTGGACCTGACAGATGGC. It is translated as CASSLDLTDG. The whole CDR3 protein is CASSLDLTDGYTF. The full variable domain, completed using reference TRBV5-1 and TRBJ1-2, is KAGVTQTPRYLIKTRGQQVTLSCSPISGHRSVSWYQQTPGQGLQFLFEYFSETQRNKGNFPGRFSGRQFSNSRSEMNVSTLELGDSALYLCASSLDLTDGYTFGSGTRLTVV.

Comment on this clone: The read is 3 residues too short to cover the CDR3 end, so that end is filled in from the germline J gene. The chain joins TRBV20-1 to TRBJ2-2; D might be TRBD2 (6 bases). Trimming cost V 1 base and J 6 bases, with 12 bases left between them. This CDR3 comprises 14 residues. Germline V gives CDR1 DFQATT, CDR2 SNEGSKA (reference sequence). CDR3 in amino acids: CSARAPSDSGELFF. The part of the CDR3 DNA that was read is TGCAGTGCTAGAGCGCCTAGCGACTCCGGGGAG.

Concerning this clone: The observed sequence ends 3 residues before the CDR3 terminus, with the missing tail filled in from the germline J gene. The J gene is TRBJ2-2, the V gene TRBV4-2; 11 bases match TRBD1. Germline CDR1 and CDR2: LGHNA and YNFKEQ. Unmatched junction bases numbered 6, after V lost 4 bases and J lost 5 bases. This CDR3 comprises 16 residues. CDR3 bases read: TGTGCCAGCAGCCCTCTGGGACAGGGGGAGACCGGGGAG. Protein product: CASSPLGQGETGE. The CDR3 reads in full as CASSPLGQGETGELFF.

The CDR3 reads CAWSARRGHSGNTIYF. CDR3 DNA, as far as it was read: TGTGCCTGGAGTGCCCGACGGGGTCACTCTGGAAACACC. The rearrangement links TRBV30 to TRBJ1-3; D not certain. The read falls 3 residues short of the CDR3 end, and the missing part is taken from the germline J gene. This CDR3 contains 16 residues. The ends were cut back, 1 base at V and 0 bases at J, with 13 bases in the middle. From germline, CDR1 is GTSNPN and CDR2 SVGIG (reference sequence).

Concerning this clone itself: Sequencing ends 3 residues short of the CDR3 end; the germline J gene provides the rest. V is TRBV20-1 and J is TRBJ2-7; TRBD2 matches 7 bases. The CDR3 sequence is 13 residues long. V dropped 7 bases and J dropped 5; count of bases not matched to a gene: 11. Germline V CDR1 and CDR2: DFQATT, SNEGSKA (reference sequence). The part of the CDR3 DNA that was read is TGCAGTGGCACCGGGACTACCGCTAACGAG. It encodes CSGTGTTANE. In full, the CDR3 reads CSGTGTTANEQYF.

For this clone: The CDR3 end is not reached by the read, which stops 3 residues before it; the germline J gene fills it in. The gene calls are TRBV5-1 and TRBJ2-2, with TRBD2 identical over 10 bases. CDR1 and CDR2 (germline): SGHRS, YFSETQ. The CDR3 runs 17 residues. Trimming cost V 1 base and J 7 bases; bases outside gene matches: 10. CDR3 DNA (partial): TGCGCCAGCAGCTTGTCGTCTAGCGGGAGTTATATCGGGGAG. This gives the protein CASSLSSSGSYIGE. The entire CDR3 sequence reads CASSLSSSGSYIGELFF.

About this clone: The missing CDR3 end, 3 residues past where the read stops, is filled in from the germline J gene. V and J are TRBV7-9 and TRBJ1-2, with TRBD1 as a possible D gene (5 bases). This CDR3 spans 14 amino acids. Per the germline V gene, CDR1 is SEHNR and CDR2 is FQNEAQ (reference sequence). The DNA read from the CDR3 is TGTGCCAGCAGCCTACAGGATCGAGATTGGGGC. It is translated as CASSLQDRDWG. The whole CDR3 is CASSLQDRDWGYTF.

With regard to this clone: Read sequence stops 3 residues before the CDR3 end, and the germline J gene provides the missing end. The chain employs TRBV5-1 and TRBJ2-1, with 10 nucleotides matching TRBD2. Germline V gene sequence: CDR1 SGHRS, CDR2 YFSETQ. The CDR3 covers 17 residues. After removal of 1 base from V and 2 bases from J, the junction contained 6 bases not matched to a gene. Here the CDR3 reads CASSLSPGTSAYNEQFF. The CDR3 DNA, read in part, is TGCGCCAGCAGCTTGTCCCCCGGGACTAGCGCCTACAATGAG.

CDR3 region: CASSPNSGVGANVLTF. Incomplete CDR3 DNA: TGTGCCAGCAGCCCCAACTCCGGGGTAGGGGCCAACGTC. The chain combines TRBV2 with TRBJ2-6, with D possibly being TRBD2 (5 bases). The read stops 3 residues short of the end of the CDR3; the missing end is completed from the germline J gene. Germline loops: CDR1 SNHLY, CDR2 FYNNEI. This CDR3 has 16 residues. V lost 6 bases, J lost 4 bases, and 16 bases lay in between.

The CDR3 loop is CASSLRQGVYEQYF. CDR3 DNA (partial): TGCGCCAGCAGCTTAAGACAGGGGGTCTACGAG. The chain couples TRBV5-1 to TRBJ2-7; 9 bases are a match to TRBD1. The observed sequence ends 3 residues before the CDR3 terminus, with the missing tail filled in from the germline J gene. V lost 2 bases and J lost 3; bases outside the gene matches: 3. Germline V gene lookup returns CDR1 SGHRS and CDR2 YFSETQ. This CDR3 is 14 amino acids long.

About this clone: The read gets to within 3 residues of the CDR3 end, and the germline J gene fills in the rest. The V and J genes are TRBV2 and TRBJ2-7; 9 bases fit TRBD2. V was clipped by 5 bases and J by 0 bases; unmatched bases: 2. Per germline, CDR1 SNHLY and CDR2 FYNNEI. The CDR3 runs 14 residues. The CDR3 bases that were read are TGTGCCAGCAGTCGACTAGCGGACTCCTACGAG. Amino acid sequence: CASSRLADSYE. The CDR3 in its entirety is CASSRLADSYEQYF. Based on the CDR3 plus reference TRBV2 and TRBJ2-7, the full variable domain is EPEVTQTPSHQVTQMGQEVILRCVPISNHLYFYWYRQILGQKVEFLVSFYNNEISEKSEIFDDQFSVERPDGSNFTLKIRSTKLEDSAMYFCASSRLADSYEQYFGPGTRLTVT.

Of note for this clone: The read finishes 3 residues shy of the CDR3 end, and the germline J gene is used to complete it. The V gene is TRBV11-1, the J gene TRBJ2-7, with 8 positions matching TRBD1. Germline CDR1 SGHAT, CDR2 FQDESV (reference sequence). This CDR3 contains 15 residues. V shed 5 bases, J shed 2 bases, and the junction held 8 bases outside the gene matches. CDR3 DNA (partial): TGTGCCAGCAGCCCGGGGTTACAGGGGGCCTACGAG. This translates into CASSPGLQGAYE. The entire CDR3 protein is CASSPGLQGAYEQYF.

Note on this clone: Coverage ceases 3 residues before the CDR3 finishes, and the germline J gene fills in the end. This chain connects TRBV5-1 to TRBJ2-4, with D possibly being TRBD2 (7 bases). The CDR3 contains 17 residues. V was clipped by 1 base and J by 3 bases, with 17 bases between them. Germline CDR1 reads SGHRS; CDR2 reads YFSETQ. The part of the CDR3 DNA that was read is TGCGCCAGCAGCTTGTTTTCTGTGGGAGGGGGCAAAAACATT. Translated: CASSLFSVGGGKNI. The whole CDR3 is CASSLFSVGGGKNIQYF.

Concerning this clone: The CDR3 is cut off 3 residues early in the read; its end comes from the germline J gene. The V call is TRBV5-1, the J call TRBJ2-7; 11 nucleotides line up with TRBD1. CDR3 length equals 15 residues. V lost 4 bases and J lost 2; bases outside the gene matches: 5. Germline-derived CDR1 and CDR2 are SGHRS and YFSETQ. CDR3 DNA, as far as it was read: TGCGCCAGCAGCCCGGGACAGGGGGGACCCTACGAG. It translates to CASSPGQGGPYE. The full CDR3 is CASSPGQGGPYEQYF.

Notes on this clone: The CDR3 end falls 3 residues outside the read, so it is completed with the germline J gene. J is TRBJ1-5 and V is TRBV30, with D possibly TRBD1 on 5 matching bases. There are 15 residues in the CDR3. V lost 0 bases and J lost 3, with 12 bases in between. From germline, CDR1 is GTSNPN and CDR2 SVGIG (reference sequence). The sequenced CDR3 bases are TGTGCCTGGAGTGTAACCAGGGCTGACAATCAGCCC. Translating it yields CAWSVTRADNQP. The full CDR3 protein reads CAWSVTRADNQPQHF. Full variable domain (outside the CDR3, taken from reference TRBV30 and TRBJ1-5): SQTIHQWPATLVQPVGSPLSLECTVEGTSNPNLYWYRQAAGRGLQLLFYSVGIGQISSEVPQNLSASRPQDRQFILSSKKLLLSDSGFYLCAWSVTRADNQPQHFGDGTRLSIL.

As regards this clone: Sequencing ends 3 residues short of the CDR3 end; the germline J gene provides the rest. The V and J genes are TRBV6-1 and TRBJ2-5; TRBD2 is a possible D gene (5 bases). The CDR3 runs to 15 residues. V lost 3 bases to trimming and J lost 5 bases, with 16 bases between them. Germline V CDR1 and CDR2: MNHNS, SASEGT. The sequenced part of the CDR3 DNA is TGTGCCAGCAGTGATGCGGGCCTGTCTTGGGAGACC. It encodes CASSDAGLSWET. The full CDR3 reads CASSDAGLSWETQYF.

About this clone itself: Read coverage stops 3 residues before the CDR3 terminus; the germline J gene supplies the remainder. The chain uses TRBV30 and TRBJ1-3, with D hard to call. The CDR3 is made up of 13 amino acids. V shed 5 bases and J shed 2 bases, with 10 bases lying between them. Germline-derived CDR1 and CDR2 are GTSNPN and SVGIG (reference sequence). The CDR3: CAWGRLPGNTIYF. CDR3 bases read: TGTGCCTGGGGAAGACTACCTGGAAACACC.

About this clone itself: The read gets to within 3 residues of the CDR3 end, and the germline J gene fills in the rest. The chain joins TRBV18 to TRBJ2-1; 9 positions agree with TRBD1. CDR1 and CDR2 from the germline V gene are KGHSH and LQKENI. The CDR3 covers 14 residues. V was clipped by 8 bases and J by 4 bases; unmatched bases: 6. The CDR3 loop is CASRPDRGYNEQFF. CDR3 DNA (partial): TGTGCCAGCCGTCCGGACAGGGGTTACAATGAG.

The part of the CDR3 DNA that was read is TGTGCCAGCTCACCAGGACAGGACCTTGTCTATGGC. Translation: CASSPGQDLVYG. The entire CDR3 protein is CASSPGQDLVYGYTF. The J gene is TRBJ1-2, the V gene TRBV18; the match to TRBD1 covers 7 bases. Coverage ceases 3 residues before the CDR3 finishes, and the germline J gene fills in the end. This CDR3 has 15 amino acids. V trimming: 2 bases; J trimming: 4 bases; junction bases outside the gene matches: 7. Germline V CDR1 and CDR2: KGHSH, LQKENI.

On this clone: The CDR3 end lies 3 residues beyond the end of the read and is filled in from the germline J gene. V usage is TRBV5-3 and J usage is TRBJ2-1, with unresolved D. TRBV5-3 is an open reading frame whose function is uncertain. The CDR3 is 13 residues long. V was pared by 1 base and J by 3 bases, with 5 bases between. Here the CDR3 reads CARSLSSYNEQFF. The part of the CDR3 DNA that was read is TGTGCCAGAAGCTTGAGTAGCTACAATGAG.

The part of the CDR3 DNA that was read is TGCGCCAGCAGCTTCGGACTAGGCCGCACAGATACG. It specifies CASSFGLGRTDT. In full, the CDR3 reads CASSFGLGRTDTQYF. The chain recombines TRBV5-1 with TRBJ2-3; 7 nucleotides line up with TRBD2. Read sequence stops 3 residues before the CDR3 end, and the germline J gene provides the missing end. Losses at the gene ends were 2 bases for V and 1 base for J; bases not matched to a gene: 4. The CDR3 contains 15 residues. Per the germline V gene, CDR1 is SGHRS and CDR2 is YFSETQ.

With regard to this clone: The DNA ends 3 residues before the CDR3 does, and the rest of the CDR3 is filled in from the germline J gene. The V and J genes are TRBV6-2 or TRBV6-3 and TRBJ1-2; the D gene is possibly TRBD1 (6 bases). The CDR3 has 14 amino acids. The germline V gene encodes CDR1 MNHEY and CDR2 SVGEGT. This CDR3 is CASNPNRDLGDYTF. CDR3 DNA (partial): TGTGCCAGCAATCCAAACAGGGATCTCGGTGAC.

Turning to this clone: Read coverage stops 3 residues before the CDR3 terminus; the germline J gene supplies the remainder. The chain combines TRBV2 with TRBJ1-1; the D gene is possibly TRBD1 (6 bases). There are 16 residues in the CDR3. The germline V and J ends were trimmed by 2 bases and 1 base, with 14 bases remaining between them. Germline V gene data show CDR1 as SNHLY and CDR2 as FYNNEI. The sequenced part of the CDR3 DNA is TGTGCCAGCAGTGAATTCTCTTGGGGGCCGAACACTGAA. It encodes CASSEFSWGPNTE. The full CDR3 protein reads CASSEFSWGPNTEAFF.

With regard to this clone: The read halts 3 residues ahead of the CDR3 end, with the missing end drawn from the germline J gene. This rearrangement joins TRBV20-1 to TRBJ2-5; 13 bases agree with TRBD2. V trimming: 4 bases; J trimming: 1 base; junction bases outside the gene matches: 6. The germline gives CDR1 DFQATT, CDR2 SNEGSKA (reference sequence). This CDR3 has 16 residues. CDR3 DNA (partial): TGCAGTGCTAATGGACTAGCGGGAGTGCCCCAAGAGACC. Translated, it gives CSANGLAGVPQET. Given in full, the CDR3 is CSANGLAGVPQETQYF.

Concerning this clone itself: The read terminates 3 residues ahead of where the CDR3 ends, so the germline J gene completes it. The chain uses TRBV29-1 and TRBJ2-7; TRBD1 matches at 9 bases. The CDR3 is 14 residues long. Per the germline V gene, CDR1 is SQVTM and CDR2 is ANQGSEA. V gave up 7 bases and J gave up 2 bases; unmatched junction bases: 9. CDR3 sequence: CSANDGTGTYEQYF. The covered CDR3 bases are TGCAGCGCCAACGACGGGACAGGGACCTACGAG.

Regarding this clone: The read terminates 3 residues ahead of where the CDR3 ends, so the germline J gene completes it. The V gene is TRBV18, the J gene TRBJ2-5, with 8 bases identical to TRBD2. Trimming removed 4 bases from V and 5 bases from J; junction bases left unmatched: 9. Germline V gene data show CDR1 as KGHSH and CDR2 as LQKENI. The CDR3 is 15 amino acids. The CDR3 here is CASSLTSGSRETQYF. The CDR3 bases that were read are TGTGCCAGCTCACTCACTAGCGGCTCTAGGGAGACC.